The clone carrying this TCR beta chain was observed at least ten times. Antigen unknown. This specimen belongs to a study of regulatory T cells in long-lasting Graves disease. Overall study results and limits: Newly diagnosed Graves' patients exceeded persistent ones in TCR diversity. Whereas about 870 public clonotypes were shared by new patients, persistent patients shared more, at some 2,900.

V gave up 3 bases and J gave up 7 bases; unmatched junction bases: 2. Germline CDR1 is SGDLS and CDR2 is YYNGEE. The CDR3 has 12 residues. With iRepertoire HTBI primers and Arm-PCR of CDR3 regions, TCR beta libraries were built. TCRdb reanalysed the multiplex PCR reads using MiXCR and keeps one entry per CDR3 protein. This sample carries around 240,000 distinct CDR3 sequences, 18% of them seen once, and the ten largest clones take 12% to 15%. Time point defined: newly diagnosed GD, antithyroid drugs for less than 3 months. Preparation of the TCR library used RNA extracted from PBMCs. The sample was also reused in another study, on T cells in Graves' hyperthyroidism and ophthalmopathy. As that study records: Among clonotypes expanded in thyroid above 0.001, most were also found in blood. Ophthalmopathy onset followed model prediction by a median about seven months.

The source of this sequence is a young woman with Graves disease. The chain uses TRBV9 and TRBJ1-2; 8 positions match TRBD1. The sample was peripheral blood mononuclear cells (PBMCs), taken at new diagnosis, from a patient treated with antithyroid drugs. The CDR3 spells CASSATGGGYTF. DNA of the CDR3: TGTGCCAGCAGCGCTACAGGGGGTGGCTACACCTTC.